The clone carrying this T cell receptor beta chain has just a few counts. This sample is drawn from a study of CD8+ T cells in alopecia areata. Extracted RNA was reverse transcribed into cDNA, the sequencing template. The repertoire was sequenced with immunoSEQ multiplex PCR; TCRdb's copy has only in-frame clones and lacks some. Of tens of thousands of clones listed, 25% to 35% were seen once; the top ten hold under 15%. J gave up 8 bases and V 2 bases, and 3 bases lay outside the gene matches. Germline V CDR1 and CDR2: SGHRS, YFSETQ. CDR3 length: 12 residues. This sample's treatment: oral pan-JAK inhibitor, 5-10 mg twice daily.

This chain links TRBV5-1 with TRBJ1-2, with 7 bases fitting TRBD1. This material consisted of CD8+ T cells sorted from blood, taken at week 4, from a patient treated with tofacitinib. The source is a human donor with alopecia areata. For the CDR3, the DNA is TGCGCCAGCAGCTTAGGACAGGAGGGCTACACCTTC. Amino acid sequence: CASSLGQEGYTF.